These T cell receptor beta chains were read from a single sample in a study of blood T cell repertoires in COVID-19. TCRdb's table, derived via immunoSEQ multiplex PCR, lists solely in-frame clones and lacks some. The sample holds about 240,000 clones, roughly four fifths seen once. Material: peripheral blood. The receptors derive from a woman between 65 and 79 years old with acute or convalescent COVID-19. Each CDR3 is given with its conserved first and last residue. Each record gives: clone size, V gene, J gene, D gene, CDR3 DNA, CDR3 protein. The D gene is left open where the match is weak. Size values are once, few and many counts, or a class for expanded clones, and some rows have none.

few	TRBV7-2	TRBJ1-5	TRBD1	TGTGCCAGCAGCCCGGGACAGGGTGTCAGCAATCAGCCCCAGCATTTT	CASSPGQGVSNQPQHF
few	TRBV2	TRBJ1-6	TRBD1	TGTGCCAGCAGGCGACAGGGGGCTCAATCACCCCTCCACTTT	CASRRQGAQSPLHF
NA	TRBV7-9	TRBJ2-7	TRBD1	TGTGCCAGCAGCTTAGTGGGACAGCACTACGAGCAGTACTTC	CASSLVGQHYEQYF
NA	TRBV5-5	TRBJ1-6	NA	TGTGCCAGCAGCTTGAGCGGCACAGGGTGGAATTCACCCCTCCACTTT	CASSLSGTGWNSPLHF
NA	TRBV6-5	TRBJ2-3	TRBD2	TGTGCCAGCAGTCCCGCGGGGGGTGCAGATACGCAGTATTTT	CASSPAGGADTQYF
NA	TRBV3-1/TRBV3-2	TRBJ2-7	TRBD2	TGTGCCAGCAGCCAAGGACTAGCGGGGAGGGAGCAGTACTTC	CASSQGLAGREQYF
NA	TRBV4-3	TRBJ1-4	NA	TGCGCCAGCAGCCAGGGCTCGACTGAAAAACTGTTTTTT	CASSQGSTEKLFF
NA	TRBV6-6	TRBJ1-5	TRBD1	TGTGCCAGCAGTGTCCGGAGGGGGCCCCGAAATCAGCCCCAGCATTTT	CASSVRRGPRNQPQHF
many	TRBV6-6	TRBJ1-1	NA	TGTGCCAGCACTATCACGGGCGGGCGTGGGAACACTGAAGCTTTCTTT	CASTITGGRGNTEAFF
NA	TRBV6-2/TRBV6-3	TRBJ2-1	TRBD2	TGTGCCAGCAGTTACGAAGCGGGGGGCGAAAGCTCCTACAATGAGCAGTTCTTC	CASSYEAGGESSYNEQFF
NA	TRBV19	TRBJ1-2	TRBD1	TGTGCCAGTATCTCACAGGGGGCTGGGGGCTATGGCTACACCTTC	CASISQGAGGYGYTF
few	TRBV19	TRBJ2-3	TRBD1	TGTGCCAGTAGTACGGGGACAGGGGTCCCCACAGATACGCAGTATTTT	CASSTGTGVPTDTQYF
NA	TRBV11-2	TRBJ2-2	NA	TGTGCCAGCAGTTTGTTAGGGGGGGAAAACACCGGGGAGCTGTTTTTT	CASSLLGGENTGELFF
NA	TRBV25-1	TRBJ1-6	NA	TGTGCCAGCAGTGCCCCCGGGGGTGGTAGTTCACCCCTCCACTTT	CASSAPGGGSSPLHF
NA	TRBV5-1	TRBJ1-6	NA	TGCGCCAGCAGCTTGCCAGGGTCTGATAATTCACCCCTCCACTTT	CASSLPGSDNSPLHF
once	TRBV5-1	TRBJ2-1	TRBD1	TGCGCCAGCAGCGTTCGGGACAGGGAGCAGTTCTTC	CASSVRDREQFF
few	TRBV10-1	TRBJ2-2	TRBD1	TGCGCCAGCAGTGGGGACAGCCTCACCGGGGAGCTGTTTTTT	CASSGDSLTGELFF
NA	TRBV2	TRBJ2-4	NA	TGTGCCAGCAGTGAGGAGCGGCTAGCCAAAAACATTCAGTACTTC	CASSEERLAKNIQYF
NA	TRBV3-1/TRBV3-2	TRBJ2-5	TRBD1	TGTGCCAGCACCACAAGCCCAGGGGGCGCGGAGACCCAGTACTTC	CASTTSPGGAETQYF
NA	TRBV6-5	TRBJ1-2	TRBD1	TGTGCCAGCAGTTACTTGGGACAGGGGCATGGCTACACCTTC	CASSYLGQGHGYTF
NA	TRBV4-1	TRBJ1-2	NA	TGCGCCAGCAGCGCAAGCGGGTTTGCGAGTGGCTACACCTTC	CASSASGFASGYTF
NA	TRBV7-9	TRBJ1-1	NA	TGTGCCAGCAGCTTAGAAACGGGGAACACTGAAGCTTTCTTT	CASSLETGNTEAFF
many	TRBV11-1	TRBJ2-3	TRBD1	TGTGCCAGCAGCCCCGGACAGGCTAGCACAGATACGCAGTATTTT	CASSPGQASTDTQYF
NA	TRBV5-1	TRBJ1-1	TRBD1	TGCGCCAGCAGCGTGCAGGGGGCCTACCCTGAAGCTTTCTTT	CASSVQGAYPEAFF
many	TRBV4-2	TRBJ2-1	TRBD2	TGTGCCAGCAGCCCAGGGACTAGCGGGGGGGCCGTTCCTGAGCAGTTCTTC	CASSPGTSGGAVPEQFF
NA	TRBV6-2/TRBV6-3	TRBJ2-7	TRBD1	TGTGCCAGCAGTGACAGGGGTCGTGAGCAGTACTTC	CASSDRGREQYF
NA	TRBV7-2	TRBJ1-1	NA	TGTGCCAGCAGCTTGGCGGGGGAGAACACTGAAGCTTTCTTT	CASSLAGENTEAFF
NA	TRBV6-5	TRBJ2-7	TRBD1	TGTGCCAGCGACAGGGGAAGCTACGAGCAGTACTTC	CASDRGSYEQYF
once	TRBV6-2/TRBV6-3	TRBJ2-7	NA	TGTGCCAGCAGTTACTCTTCCAGGGCCATTTCCTACGAGCAGTACTTC	CASSYSSRAISYEQYF
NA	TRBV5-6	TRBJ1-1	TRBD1	TGTGCCAGCAGCCCGACAGGGGTTGGCACTGAAGCTTTCTTT	CASSPTGVGTEAFF
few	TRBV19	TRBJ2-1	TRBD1	TGTGCCAGTAGTATTGAGGGGGCCTCCTACAATGAGCAGTTCTTC	CASSIEGASYNEQFF
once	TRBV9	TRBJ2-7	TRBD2	TGTGCCAGCAGCGCCTCCCCGGGGGGACTTGAGGGGGAGCAGTACTTC	CASSASPGGLEGEQYF
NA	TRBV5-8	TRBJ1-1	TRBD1	TGTGCCAGCAGCCGCGGGACAGGGGAGAACACTGAAGCTTTCTTT	CASSRGTGENTEAFF
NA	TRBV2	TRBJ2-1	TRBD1	TGTGCCAGCAGTGCGGGACGGACAGGCACCAATGAGCAGTTCTTC	CASSAGRTGTNEQFF
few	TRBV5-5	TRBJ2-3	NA	TGTGCCAGCAGCTTGCAGGCGGGGCCTAGCACAGATACGCAGTATTTT	CASSLQAGPSTDTQYF
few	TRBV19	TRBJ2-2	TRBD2	TGTGCCAGTAGTACCGGACTAGCGGGGAGAACCGGGGAGCTGTTTTTT	CASSTGLAGRTGELFF
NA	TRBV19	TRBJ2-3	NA	TGTGCCAGTAGTATTGCCATGGGGGGGCCCGGGACCGACACAGATACGCAGTATTTT	CASSIAMGGPGTDTDTQYF
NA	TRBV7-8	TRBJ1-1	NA	TGTGCCAGCAGCTTAAGACAGTTCATGAACACTGAAGCTTTCTTT	CASSLRQFMNTEAFF
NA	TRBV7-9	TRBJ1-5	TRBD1	TGTGCCAGCAGCTTCGCAGGGGGAAGCCAGCCCCAGCATTTT	CASSFAGGSQPQHF
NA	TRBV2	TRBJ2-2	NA	TGTGCCAGCAGGGAATCTGGACAGATCACCGGGGAGCTGTTTTTT	CASRESGQITGELFF
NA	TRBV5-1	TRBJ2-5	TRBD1	TGCGCCAGCAGCTTGGAGGGGACAGGGGCTCAAGAGACCCAGTACTTC	CASSLEGTGAQETQYF
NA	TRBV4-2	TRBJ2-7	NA	TGTGCCAGCAGCCAAGTCGGCTACGAGCAGTACTTC	CASSQVGYEQYF
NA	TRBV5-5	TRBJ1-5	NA	TGTGCCAGCAGCTTTTTTGGGGGGGAACAGCCCCAGCATTTT	CASSFFGGEQPQHF
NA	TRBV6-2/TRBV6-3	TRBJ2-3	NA	TGTGCCAGCAGTTTGATGACTAGCACAGATACGCAGTATTTT	CASSLMTSTDTQYF
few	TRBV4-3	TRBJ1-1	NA	TGCGCCAGCAGCCTACTCACAGGGAACACTGAAGCTTTCTTT	CASSLLTGNTEAFF
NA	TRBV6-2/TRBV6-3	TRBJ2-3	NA	TGTGCCAGCAGTTACTCAAACCAGGTTGCAGATACGCAGTATTTT	CASSYSNQVADTQYF
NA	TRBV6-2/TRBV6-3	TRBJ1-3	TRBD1	TGTGCCAGCAGTTACGCCTCCGGGACAGCCTTCTGGAGATCTGGAAACACCATATATTTT	CASSYASGTAFWRSGNTIYF
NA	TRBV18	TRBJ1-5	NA	TGTGCCAGCTCACCATCGCCAGGGAATCAGCCCCAGCATTTT	CASSPSPGNQPQHF
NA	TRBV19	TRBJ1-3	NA	TGTGCCAGTAGTCCCCCGCCAGGGTTGGCTGGAAACACCATATATTTT	CASSPPPGLAGNTIYF
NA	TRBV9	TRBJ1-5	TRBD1	TGTGCCAGCAGCGTAGAACCCCCGAGGACAGGGTTACATCAGCCCCAGCATTTT	CASSVEPPRTGLHQPQHF
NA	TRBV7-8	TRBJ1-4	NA	TGTGCCAGCAGTCAGAACCAGGGAGGAACTAATGAAAAACTGTTTTTT	CASSQNQGGTNEKLFF
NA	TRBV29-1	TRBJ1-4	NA	TGCAGCGTTGTTTCAGGGATTAATGAAAAACTGTTTTTT	CSVVSGINEKLFF
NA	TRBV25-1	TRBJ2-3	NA	TGTGCCAGCAGTCCGGAGAGGTACACAGATACGCAGTATTTT	CASSPERYTDTQYF
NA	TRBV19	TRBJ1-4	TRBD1	TGTGCCAGTAGTGTGGACTCCGGGACAGGGACAGAAAAACTGTTTTTT	CASSVDSGTGTEKLFF
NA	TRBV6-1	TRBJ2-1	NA	TGTGCCAGCAGTGAAAGGAGTCGTGGTTCCTACAATGAGCAGTTCTTC	CASSERSRGSYNEQFF
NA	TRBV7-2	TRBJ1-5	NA	TGTGCCAGCAGCTGGGGCAGGGGAGTAAATCAGCCCCAGCATTTT	CASSWGRGVNQPQHF
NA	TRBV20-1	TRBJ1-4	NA	TGCAGTGCCGTAACTAATGAAAAACTGTTTTTT	CSAVTNEKLFF